This T cell receptor beta chain was found in a study of blood T cell repertoires in COVID-19. Overall study context: Spain, Italy and the United States supplied samples that represented acute and convalescent COVID-19. Sample material is recorded as cDNA or gDNA derived from T cells, B-cell-depleted T cells, or PBMCs.

Seattle researchers signed up patients amid active infection and tracked them longitudinally. CDR1 is LGHDT, CDR2 YNNKEL, per germline (reference sequence). This CDR3 is built from 13 residues. V was cut by 6 bases and J by 5 bases, with 13 bases left in between. Original handling: Reference gene primer amplification gave nucleated cell count estimates. Sequencing was performed with immunoSEQ multiplex PCR; in TCRdb, only in-frame clones are kept and a portion is missing. V and J calls plus clone size are reproduced from that table; the DNA served to infer D and trimming. There are about 250,000 clones in the sample; roughly 88% occur only once, and approximately 6% lies in the top ten.

The TCR sequence derives from a woman over 75 with COVID-19, enrolled during active disease. Sequencing used peripheral blood. V is TRBV3-1 (or the pseudogene TRBV3-2) and J is TRBJ2-5; D might be TRBD2 (6 bases). For the CDR3, the DNA is TGTGCCAGCAGTAGCGGATCTCGGGAGACCCAGTACTTC. This codes for CASSSGSRETQYF.